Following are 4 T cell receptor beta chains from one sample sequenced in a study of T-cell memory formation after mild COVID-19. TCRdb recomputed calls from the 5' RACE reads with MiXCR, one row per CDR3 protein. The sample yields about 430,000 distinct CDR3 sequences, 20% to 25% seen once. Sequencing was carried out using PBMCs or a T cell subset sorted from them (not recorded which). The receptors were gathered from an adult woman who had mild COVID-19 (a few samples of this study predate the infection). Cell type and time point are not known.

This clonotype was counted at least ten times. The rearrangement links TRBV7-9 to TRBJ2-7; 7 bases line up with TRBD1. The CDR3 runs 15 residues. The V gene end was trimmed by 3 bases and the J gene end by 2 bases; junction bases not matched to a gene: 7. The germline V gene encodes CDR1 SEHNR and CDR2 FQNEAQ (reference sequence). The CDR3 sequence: CASSLQGDLTYEQYF. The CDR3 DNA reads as TGTGCCAGCAGCTTGCAGGGGGACCTTACCTACGAGCAGTACTTC.

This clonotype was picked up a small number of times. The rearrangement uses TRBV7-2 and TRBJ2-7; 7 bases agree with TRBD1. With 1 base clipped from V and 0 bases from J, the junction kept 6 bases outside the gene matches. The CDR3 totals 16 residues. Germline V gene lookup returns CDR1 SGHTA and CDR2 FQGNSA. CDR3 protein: CASSLGRTGISYEQYF. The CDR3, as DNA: TGTGCCAGCAGCTTAGGACGGACAGGTATCTCCTACGAGCAGTACTTC.

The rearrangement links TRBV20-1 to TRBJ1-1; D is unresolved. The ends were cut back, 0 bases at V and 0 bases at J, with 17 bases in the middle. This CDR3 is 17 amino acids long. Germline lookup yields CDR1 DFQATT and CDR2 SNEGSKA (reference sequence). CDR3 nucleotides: TGCAGTGCTAGAGATAGAAGGTCCGTCAGACTGAACACTGAAGCTTTCTTT. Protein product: CSARDRRSVRLNTEAFF.

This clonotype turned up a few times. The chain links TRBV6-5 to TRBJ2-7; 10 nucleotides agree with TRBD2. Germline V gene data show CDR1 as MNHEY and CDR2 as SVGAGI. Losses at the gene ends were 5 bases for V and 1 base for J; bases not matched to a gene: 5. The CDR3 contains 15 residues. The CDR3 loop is CASSVSGRYSYEQYF. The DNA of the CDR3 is TGTGCCAGCAGTGTTAGCGGGAGGTATTCCTACGAGCAGTACTTC.